The 32 T cell receptor beta chains in this list originate from one sample, sequenced in a study of post-analysis software for immune sequencing data (dated by TCRdb to about 2015). Results and caveats for the whole study, not just this receptor: Roughly 5 TRBV segments, including TRBV5-6, TRBV5-1 and TRBV20-1, were significantly more frequent in patients than controls.

Library preparation used PCR. Instrument used: Illumina HiSeq 2500. To reduce PCR and sequencing biases, unique molecular identifiers were built into the TCR beta cDNA libraries. Starting from the raw public reads, TCRdb applied fastp trimming at Q25, assembled clones with MiXCR and retained in-frame beta chains. Each entry is one CDR3 protein sequence, shown with its most common DNA and genes. Counted in this sample were 450,000 or so distinct CDR3 sequences; under 55% of them appeared once. 12% of the sample comes from the top ten. Their specific antigens are unknown. The material sequenced was blood. Receptors were obtained from a girl between 5 and 17 years old with multiple sclerosis.

Details on this clonotype: A clone one base away is much larger, so this may be a read error. The rearrangement uses TRBV5-1 and TRBJ1-2; D not certain. CDR1 is SGHRS, CDR2 YFSETQ, per germline. The CDR3 runs 13 residues. V gave up 0 bases and J gave up 5 bases, with 8 bases separating them. The CDR3 reads CASSLGVVYGYTF. The CDR3 DNA reads as TGCGCCAGCAGCTTGGGGGTGGTGTATGGCTACACCTTC.

This chain links TRBV3-1 with TRBJ1-2; D possibly corresponds to TRBD1 (5 bases). The germline V gene has CDR1 LGHDT and CDR2 YNNKEL (reference sequence). The CDR3 covers 16 residues. Trimming removed 0 bases from V and 2 bases from J, with 13 bases in between. The CDR3 DNA is TGTGCCAGCAGCCAAGAAGCCAAGGGGAGGAACTATGGCTACACCTTC. Protein product: CASSQEAKGRNYGYTF.

The chain recombines TRBV7-9 with TRBJ2-7; 13 bases align to TRBD2. V trimming: 4 bases; J trimming: 0 bases; junction bases outside the gene matches: 6. The CDR3 contains 17 residues. Germline V gene lookup returns CDR1 SEHNR and CDR2 FQNEAQ (reference sequence). The DNA of the CDR3 is TGTGCCAGCAGCTGGACTAGCGGGAGTTCCGGCTCCTACGAGCAGTACTTC. Protein product: CASSWTSGSSGSYEQYF. Full variable domain (rest looked up from reference TRBV7-9 and TRBJ2-7): DTGVSQNPRHKITKRGQNVTFRCDPISEHNRLYWYRQTLGQGPEFLTYFQNEAQLEKSRLLSDRFSAERPKGSFSTLEIQRTEQGDSAMYLCASSWTSGSSGSYEQYFGPGTRLTVT.

Notes on this clonotype: A much larger clone differs from this one at a single base, so this may be a read error. The chain employs TRBV29-1 and TRBJ2-1, with 9 bases aligning to TRBD2. The CDR3 covers 19 residues. In germline, CDR1 is SQVTM, CDR2 ANQGSEA. The ends lost 4 bases at V and 2 bases at J; junction bases unmatched: 18. The chain's CDR3 is CSVVSGRASGDTPYNEQFF. CDR3 DNA sequence: TGCAGCGTTGTATCTGGGCGGGCTAGCGGGGATACCCCCTACAATGAGCAGTTCTTC.

The chain couples TRBV7-3 to TRBJ2-3, with D maybe TRBD2 (7 bases). CDR1 and CDR2 from the germline V gene are SGHTA and FQGTGA. The CDR3 contains 16 residues. Trimming removed 0 bases at V and 6 bases at J, with 16 bases between. CDR3 protein: CASSLTFRGATDTQYF. The CDR3 DNA reads as TGTGCCAGCAGCTTAACGTTTCGGGGGGCCACGGATACGCAGTATTTT.

This clonotype was observed once. This chain connects TRBV5-1 to TRBJ2-5; D uncertain. Germline V CDR1 and CDR2: SGHRS, YFSETQ. The CDR3 is made up of 11 amino acids. V lost 0 bases, J lost 8 bases, and 5 bases lay in between. CDR3 sequence (DNA): TGCGCCAGCAGCTTGGACGCAACCCAGTACTTC. It specifies CASSLDATQYF.

This clonotype was seen only a few times. This chain joins TRBV7-2 and TRBJ1-2, with D unresolved. The CDR3 contains 13 residues. CDR1 and CDR2 (germline): SGHTA, FQGNSA. V lost 2 bases and J lost 1, with 5 bases in between. CDR3 protein: CASSLYRNYGYTF. For the CDR3, the DNA is TGTGCCAGCAGCTTATACCGTAACTATGGCTACACCTTC.

This sequence joins TRBV20-1 and TRBJ2-1; D not resolved. Deletions cut 2 bases from V and 6 bases from J, with 5 bases between. The CDR3 spans 11 residues. Germline assignment: CDR1 DFQATT and CDR2 SNEGSKA (reference sequence). In DNA, the CDR3 is TGCAGTGCTAGACCTACCAATGAGCAGTTCTTC. Translation: CSARPTNEQFF.

The chain joins TRBV9 to TRBJ1-3; D is possibly TRBD1 (5 bases). CDR1 SGDLS and CDR2 YYNGEE come from the germline V gene. CDR3 length: 16 amino acids. Trimming removed 0 bases from V and 8 bases from J, with 18 bases in between. The CDR3 region is CASSVGPLAGTDTIYF. The CDR3 DNA is TGTGCCAGCAGCGTAGGCCCCCTCGCAGGGACGGACACCATATATTTT. Looking up the rest from reference TRBV9 and TRBJ1-3 gives the full variable domain: DSGVTQTPKHLITATGQRVTLRCSPRSGDLSVYWYQQSLDQGLQFLIQYYNGEERAKGNILERFSAQQFPDLHSELNLSSLELGDSALYFCASSVGPLAGTDTIYFGEGSWLTVV.

The V and J genes are TRBV25-1 and TRBJ2-3, with D possibly being TRBD1 (5 bases). Trimming took 6 bases from V and 8 from J, leaving 9 bases between them. Germline CDR1 MGHDK, CDR2 SYGVNS. The CDR3 loop spans 11 amino acids. The CDR3 sequence: CASRGVGTQYF. DNA of the CDR3: TGTGCCAGCAGAGGGGTCGGTACGCAGTATTTT.

With regard to this clonotype: Compared with germline, one end of the junction differs, possibly owing to a read error. V and J are TRBV12-3 or TRBV12-4 and TRBJ1-2, with TRBD1 as a possible D gene (5 bases). This CDR3 is built from 15 residues. The CDR3 reads CVSSLRDSGNYGYTF. The CDR3 DNA is TGTGTCAGCAGCTTAAGGGACTCGGGGAACTATGGCTACACCTTC.

J is TRBJ2-7 and V is TRBV4-3; no definite D call. The length of the CDR3 is 14 residues. The ends were cut back, 4 bases at V and 0 bases at J, with 10 bases in the middle. Germline CDR1 is LGHNA and CDR2 is YSLEER. In DNA, the CDR3 is TGCGCCAGCAGCCGGCAAGAGAGCTCCTACGAGCAGTACTTC. Amino acid sequence: CASSRQESSYEQYF.

V gene TRBV7-9 combines with J gene TRBJ2-5; TRBD2 agrees at 10 bases. The J call may be in error: the DNA end matches TRBJ2-7 better. The CDR3 has 16 residues. CDR1 and CDR2 (germline): SEHNR, FQNEAQ (reference sequence). The CDR3 coding sequence is TGTGCCAGCAGCTTAGCCGGAGCGGGAGGGCCGGGCGAGCAGTACTTC. Amino acids: CASSLAGAGGPGEQYF.

This clonotype was detected only a few times. This chain connects TRBV7-9 to TRBJ2-5; TRBD1 might be the D (5 bases). V lost 7 bases to trimming and J lost 1 base, with 16 bases between them. Per the germline V gene, CDR1 is SEHNR and CDR2 is FQNEAQ (reference sequence). The CDR3 runs 15 residues. This CDR3 reads CASTQTPGIQETQYF. The CDR3 DNA reads TGTGCCAGCACCCAGACCCCAGGGATCCAAGAGACCCAGTACTTC.

Here the CDR3 reads CASRDGGRTRGEQFF. CDR3 coding DNA: TGTGCCAGCAGAGATGGGGGACGAACTAGGGGCGAGCAGTTCTTC. The chain couples TRBV28 to TRBJ2-1; D may correspond to TRBD1 or TRBD2 (5 bases each). The CDR3 has 15 amino acids. Germline assignment: CDR1 MDHEN and CDR2 SYDVKM. V lost 6 bases and J lost 10, with 22 bases in between.

CDR3 residues: CASRGQGVNYGYTF. The CDR3 DNA sequence: TGTGCCAGCAGGGGACAGGGAGTTAACTATGGCTACACCTTC. J is TRBJ1-2 and V is TRBV6-5; 9 bases align to TRBD1. Germline V gives CDR1 MNHEY, CDR2 SVGAGI. The length of the CDR3 is 14 residues. J lost 1 base, V lost 6 bases, and 3 bases had no gene match.

The chain combines TRBV7-8 with TRBJ2-1; 16 nucleotides agree with TRBD2. Per the germline V gene, CDR1 is SGHVS and CDR2 is FQNEAQ. This CDR3 comprises 19 residues. With 1 base clipped from V and 1 base from J, the junction kept 4 bases outside the gene matches. CDR3 region: CASSLGGTSGRGSYNEQFF. The DNA for the CDR3 is TGTGCCAGCAGCTTAGGTGGGACTAGCGGGAGGGGGTCCTACAATGAGCAGTTCTTC.

Written as DNA, the CDR3 is TGCAGTGCTAGAGATGACAGGGTTGGGGCCATTCAGTACTTC. This translates into CSARDDRVGAIQYF. The V call is TRBV20-1, the J call TRBJ2-4, with 7 bases identical to TRBD1. Germline CDR1 reads DFQATT; CDR2 reads SNEGSKA (reference sequence). Trimming took 0 bases from V and 9 from J; bases not matched to a gene: 8. The length of the CDR3 is 14 residues.

The chain recombines TRBV7-6 with TRBJ2-1; 13 bases match TRBD2. V lost 1 base to trimming and J lost 13 bases; unmatched junction nucleotides: 4. The CDR3 is 14 amino acids. Germline V gene data show CDR1 as SGHVS and CDR2 as FNYEAQ. CDR3 region: CASSLGTSGSGQFF. CDR3 sequence (DNA): TGTGCCAGCAGCTTAGGGACTAGCGGGAGTGGACAGTTCTTC.

J is TRBJ2-1 and V is TRBV12-5; D tentatively fits TRBD1 or TRBD2 (5 bases each). CDR3 length equals 14 residues. Trimming stripped 4 bases from V and 7 bases from J, with 14 bases between. Germline CDR1 is LGHNT and CDR2 is FRNRAP. DNA of the CDR3: TGTGCTAGTGGTTCGGGGCGGGTAGGGAATGAGCAGTTCTTC. Amino acid sequence: CASGSGRVGNEQFF.

This chain joins TRBV28 and TRBJ2-1; D is ambiguous. The CDR3 has 14 residues. V lost 2 bases, J lost 7 bases, and 12 bases lay in between. The germline CDR1 and CDR2 sequences are MDHEN and SYDVKM. DNA for the CDR3: TGTGCCAGCAGTTTAGGCTACGTAGGTAATGAGCAGTTCTTC. Protein: CASSLGYVGNEQFF. Drawing the rest from reference TRBV28 and TRBJ2-1, the complete variable domain is DVKVTQSSRYLVKRTGEKVFLECVQDMDHENMFWYRQDPGLGLRLIYFSYDVKMKEKGDIPEGYSVSREKKERFSLILESASTNQTSMYLCASSLGYVGNEQFFGPGTRLTVL.

This clonotype came up a few times. The rearrangement links TRBV20-1 to TRBJ2-7; 14 bases are a match to TRBD2. V dropped 6 bases and J dropped 2; count of bases not matched to a gene: 6. CDR1 DFQATT and CDR2 SNEGSKA come from the germline V gene (reference sequence). The CDR3 length is 15 residues. CDR3 amino acids: CSATGTSGSAYEQYF. Here the CDR3 DNA reads TGCAGTGCAACCGGGACTAGCGGGAGTGCCTACGAGCAGTACTTC.

V gene TRBV29-1 combines with J gene TRBJ2-3; the D is unclear. The CDR3 has 14 amino acids. The germline CDR1 and CDR2 sequences are SQVTM and ANQGSEA. V was clipped by 1 base and J by 1 base, with 9 bases between them. In DNA form, the CDR3 reads TGCAGCGTTGAAGGACTCGGCCGCACAGATACGCAGTATTTT. It encodes CSVEGLGRTDTQYF.

This sequence joins TRBV4-2 and TRBJ2-5, with 10 bases lining up with TRBD2. V dropped 5 bases and J dropped 0; count of bases not matched to a gene: 9. CDR3 length equals 17 residues. CDR1 and CDR2 from the germline V gene are LGHNA and YNFKEQ. Here the CDR3 reads CASSKTLGTSDQETQYF. The CDR3 DNA reads TGTGCCAGCAGCAAAACTCTCGGGACTAGCGACCAAGAGACCCAGTACTTC.

The chain combines TRBV20-1 with TRBJ2-1; TRBD2 matches at 14 bases. J was trimmed by 5 bases and V by 4 bases; bases with no gene match: 10. Germline assignment: CDR1 DFQATT and CDR2 SNEGSKA (reference sequence). The CDR3 has 17 amino acids. DNA of the CDR3: TGCAGTGCTACGACTAGCGGGAGGGCCTCGGGAGACAATGAGCAGTTCTTC. Its protein is CSATTSGRASGDNEQFF.

The chain links TRBV30 to TRBJ1-1, with D unresolved. V lost 4 bases and J 7 bases, leaving 16 bases between the germline ends. The CDR3 consists of 13 residues. Germline V lookup: CDR1 GTSNPN, CDR2 SVGIG (reference sequence). Here the CDR3 reads CAWTFGTDFEAFF. The CDR3 DNA sequence: TGTGCCTGGACCTTCGGAACGGATTTTGAAGCTTTCTTT.

This clonotype occurred once. The junction and the germline gene differ at one end; a read error may be behind it. The chain uses TRBV7-7 and TRBJ2-7; D tentatively reads TRBD1 or TRBD2 (7 bases each). CDR1 and CDR2 from the germline V gene are SSHAT and FNYEAQ (reference sequence). The CDR3 has 15 amino acids. The CDR3 spells CASSLGAGGEYEQYF. The DNA of the CDR3 is TGTGCTAGCAGCTTAGGGGCAGGGGGGGAGTACGAGCAGTACTTC.

This clonotype has more than one count but fewer than ten. The chain links TRBV11-1 to TRBJ2-7, with D tentatively TRBD1 (5 bases). The V end was cut by 5 bases, the J end by 3 bases, with 14 bases between. Germline CDR1 SGHAT, CDR2 FQDESV (reference sequence). The CDR3 runs 14 residues. In DNA, the CDR3 is TGTGCCAGCAGCCTCCTCAGGGCGAGCTACGAGCAGTACTTC. Translating gives CASSLLRASYEQYF.

A single count supports this clonotype. The gene calls are TRBV13 and TRBJ2-1; perhaps TRBD2 as D (5 bases). The germline V gene encodes CDR1 PRHDT and CDR2 FYEKMQ (reference sequence). V lost 8 bases to trimming and J lost 3 bases, with 11 bases between them. The CDR3 length is 13 residues. CDR3 nucleotides: TGTGCCAGCGAGCGGCCTCTCTACAATGAGCAGTTCTTC. This translates into CASERPLYNEQFF.

The V and J genes are TRBV7-2 and TRBJ2-1, with 10 bases aligning to TRBD2. The CDR3 is made up of 17 amino acids. Germline CDR1 and CDR2: SGHTA and FQGNSA. V was clipped by 4 bases and J by 8 bases; unmatched bases: 14. CDR3 loop: CASSSQMSGRAGYEQFF. Here the CDR3 DNA reads TGTGCCAGCAGCTCCCAGATGAGCGGGAGGGCCGGGTATGAGCAGTTCTTC.

This clonotype was seen a few times. The J gene is TRBJ1-1, the V gene TRBV5-1; TRBD1 aligns across 7 bases. This CDR3 spans 12 amino acids. Trimming cost V 0 bases and J 10 bases; bases outside gene matches: 3. CDR1 and CDR2 (germline): SGHRS, YFSETQ. The CDR3 spells CASSLERDRAFF. Here the CDR3 DNA reads TGCGCCAGCAGCTTGGAAAGGGACAGAGCTTTCTTT.

J is TRBJ2-5 and V is TRBV24-1; D gene ambiguous. Germline V gives CDR1 KGHDR, CDR2 SFDVKD. This CDR3 comprises 15 residues. V was pared by 3 bases and J by 2 bases, with 12 bases between. In DNA form, the CDR3 reads TGTGCCACCAGTGATCTCGTAGGATCTCAAGAGACCCAGTACTTC. As protein: CATSDLVGSQETQYF.